A single sample is the source of the 2 T cell receptor beta chains below, sequenced in a study of OX40 agonist ivuxolimab in advanced cancers. TCRdb's table, derived via immunoSEQ multiplex PCR, lists solely in-frame clones and lacks some. Here the sample spans some 100,000 clones, roughly nine tenths being singletons. The sequenced sample was CD4+ or CD8+ T cells sorted from blood, obtained in a trial of the OX40 agonist ivuxolimab. The receptors here all came from an adult with an advanced solid tumor such as melanoma, head and neck, liver or kidney cancer.

This sequence joins TRBV29-1 and TRBJ2-3, with 11 bases identical to TRBD2. There are 14 residues in the CDR3. Germline V gives CDR1 SQVTM, CDR2 ANQGSEA. The J segment lost 0 bases and the V segment lost 8 bases, leaving 4 bases of the junction unmatched. The CDR3 sequence: CSSSGGSSTDTQYF. CDR3 nucleotides: TGCAGCTCTAGCGGGGGGTCGAGCACAGATACGCAGTATTTT.

The rearrangement joins TRBV5-1 to TRBJ2-1, with D possibly TRBD2 on 6 matching bases. This CDR3 is built from 11 residues. V was shortened by 0 bases and J by 13 bases, with 8 bases between the two germline ends. Per the germline V gene, CDR1 is SGHRS and CDR2 is YFSETQ. The CDR3 DNA is TGCGCCAGCAGCTTGGGGCGGGACCAGTTCTTC. As protein: CASSLGRDQFF. The variable domain in full, completed from reference TRBV5-1 and TRBJ2-1, reads KAGVTQTPRYLIKTRGQQVTLSCSPISGHRSVSWYQQTPGQGLQFLFEYFSETQRNKGNFPGRFSGRQFSNSRSEMNVSTLELGDSALYLCASSLGRDQFFGPGTRLTVL.